These T cell receptor beta chains were read from a single sample in a study of blood T cell repertoires in COVID-19. The repertoire was sequenced with immunoSEQ multiplex PCR; TCRdb's copy has only in-frame clones and lacks some. The sample yields some 100,000 clones, approximately 86% seen once. The sequenced material came from peripheral blood. These receptors all come from a man aged 45-60 years with acute or convalescent COVID-19. CDR3s include the opening cysteine and the closing phenylalanine or tryptophan. A D gene is named only where the DNA matches it firmly. Some rows mark clone size as missing; the rest say once, few, many or name a class of expanded clone.

J gene,D gene,clone size,V gene,CDR3 protein,CDR3 DNA
TRBJ2-1,NA,NA,TRBV7-2,CASSPRRVVSEQFF,TGTGCCAGCAGCCCCCGGCGGGTGGTGAGTGAGCAGTTCTTC
TRBJ1-3,NA,NA,TRBV18,CASSPQGSGNTIYF,TGTGCCAGCTCACCGCAGGGCTCTGGAAACACCATATATTTT
TRBJ2-7,TRBD2,NA,TRBV6-5,CASHAGEGRIYEQYF,TGTGCCAGCCACGCGGGGGAGGGCCGAATCTACGAGCAGTACTTC
TRBJ2-3,NA,once,TRBV6-6,CASSYKGEVAQYF,TGTGCCAGCAGTTATAAAGGAGAGGTGGCGCAGTATTTT
TRBJ2-1,NA,NA,TRBV21-1,CASSRRRNEQFF,TGTGCCAGCAGCAGGAGGCGGAATGAGCAGTTCTTC
TRBJ2-7,NA,NA,TRBV25-1,CASSDGAYEQYF,TGTGCCAGCAGTGACGGAGCTTACGAGCAGTACTTC
TRBJ2-3,TRBD2,NA,TRBV19,CASSIRTSGRVDTQYF,TGTGCCAGTAGCATCCGGACTAGCGGGAGGGTAGATACGCAGTATTTT
TRBJ1-2,NA,NA,TRBV27,CASSLGRPGDGYTF,TGTGCCAGCAGTTTAGGTCGCCCAGGGGACGGCTACACCTTC
TRBJ2-7,TRBD1,NA,TRBV5-1,CASSTRTGGHYEQYF,TGCGCCAGCAGCACCCGGACAGGAGGACACTACGAGCAGTACTTC
TRBJ2-1,NA,NA,TRBV29-1,CSVEPNGRNNEQFF,TGCAGCGTTGAACCGAACGGGAGAAACAATGAGCAGTTCTTC
TRBJ1-1,NA,NA,TRBV11-2,CASSLATGLNTEAFF,TGTGCCAGCAGCTTAGCAACAGGGTTGAACACTGAAGCTTTCTTT
TRBJ1-2,NA,NA,TRBV5-4,CASSLGRRANYGYTF,TGTGCCAGCAGCTTGGGCCGCCGAGCTAACTATGGCTACACCTTC
TRBJ2-5,TRBD2,once,TRBV7-9,CASSIGTSGQETQYF,TGTGCCAGCAGCATCGGGACTAGCGGCCAAGAGACCCAGTACTTC
TRBJ2-2,NA,NA,TRBV6-6,CASTRTLNTGELFF,TGTGCCAGCACCCGGACATTGAACACCGGGGAGCTGTTTTTT
TRBJ2-7,TRBD1,NA,TRBV2,CASSGDRYEQYF,TGTGCCAGCAGTGGGGACAGATACGAGCAGTACTTC
TRBJ2-2,TRBD1,NA,TRBV12-5,CASGLGSTGDWTGELFF,TGTGCTAGTGGTTTGGGATCAACAGGGGATTGGACCGGGGAGCTGTTTTTT
TRBJ2-1,TRBD2,NA,TRBV11-3,CASSFRTGLANNEQFF,TGTGCCAGCAGCTTTCGGACGGGACTAGCGAACAATGAGCAGTTCTTC
TRBJ1-1,NA,NA,TRBV18,CASSPQGNTEAFF,TGTGCCAGCTCTCCGCAGGGGAACACTGAAGCTTTCTTT
TRBJ1-5,NA,few,TRBV19,CASSSSPIQGFLSNQPQHF,TGTGCCAGTAGTTCTTCACCAATCCAGGGGTTCCTTAGCAATCAGCCCCAGCATTTT
TRBJ2-1,TRBD2,NA,TRBV24-1,CATSDGRLAGGQISYNEQFF,TGTGCCACCAGTGATGGGCGGCTAGCGGGAGGCCAAATTTCCTACAATGAGCAGTTCTTC
TRBJ1-2,NA,NA,TRBV19,CASSPGAGAAKGYTF,TGTGCCAGTAGCCCTGGGGCAGGGGCAGCAAAAGGCTACACCTTC
TRBJ2-7,TRBD2,NA,TRBV5-8,CASSLAGLAGYEQYF,TGTGCCAGCAGCTTGGCAGGGCTAGCGGGCTACGAGCAGTACTTC
TRBJ2-2,NA,NA,TRBV7-7,CASSPLGVIGELFF,TGTGCTAGCAGCCCCCTCGGAGTTATCGGGGAGCTGTTTTTT
TRBJ2-5,TRBD1,NA,TRBV27,CASSLGQGGETQYF,TGTGCCAGCAGTTTAGGACAGGGAGGTGAGACCCAGTACTTC
TRBJ1-6,TRBD1,NA,TRBV10-3,CAISGQANSPLHF,TGTGCCATCAGCGGACAGGCTAATTCACCCCTCCACTTT
TRBJ1-5,NA,NA,TRBV6-5,CASSSAGSGRQPQHF,TGTGCCAGCAGTTCCGCAGGGTCTGGTCGTCAGCCCCAGCATTTT
TRBJ2-2,TRBD2,NA,TRBV5-1,CASSLNAGDTGELFF,TGCGCCAGCAGCTTGAACGCGGGAGACACCGGGGAGCTGTTTTTT
TRBJ2-1,NA,NA,TRBV6-1,CASSDDRGSYNEQFF,TGTGCCAGCAGTGACGACCGGGGCTCCTACAATGAGCAGTTCTTC
TRBJ2-3,TRBD2,once,TRBV5-4,CASSLRLAGGVVDTQYF,TGTGCCAGCAGCTTGCGGCTAGCGGGAGGGGTGGTAGATACGCAGTATTTT
TRBJ2-7,NA,NA,TRBV14,CASSQGLPSEQYF,TGTGCCAGCAGCCAAGGACTGCCGAGCGAGCAGTACTTC
TRBJ2-2,NA,NA,TRBV14,CASSLLGSTGELFF,TGTGCCAGCAGCCTTCTTGGGAGCACCGGGGAGCTGTTTTTT